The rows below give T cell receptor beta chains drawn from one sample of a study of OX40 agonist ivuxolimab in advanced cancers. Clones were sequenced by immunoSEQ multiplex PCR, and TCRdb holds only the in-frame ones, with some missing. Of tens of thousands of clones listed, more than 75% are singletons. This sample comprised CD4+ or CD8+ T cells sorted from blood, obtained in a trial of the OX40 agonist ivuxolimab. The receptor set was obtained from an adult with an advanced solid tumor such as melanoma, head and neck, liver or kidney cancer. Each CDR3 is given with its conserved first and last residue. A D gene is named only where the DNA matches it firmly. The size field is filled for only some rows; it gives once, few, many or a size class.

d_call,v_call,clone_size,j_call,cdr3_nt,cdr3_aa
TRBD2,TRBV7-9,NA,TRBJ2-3,TGTGCCAGCAGCTACGGGACTAGCGGGGGCCTCACAGATACGCAGTATTTT,CASSYGTSGGLTDTQYF
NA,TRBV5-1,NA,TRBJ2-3,TGCGCCAGCAGCCTGGGCTCCACAGATACGCAGTATTTT,CASSLGSTDTQYF
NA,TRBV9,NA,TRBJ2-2,TGTGCCAGCAGCGTAGGAGCTGCGAACACCGGGGAGCTGTTTTTT,CASSVGAANTGELFF
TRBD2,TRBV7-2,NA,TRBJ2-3,TGTGCCAGCAGCCCCGGGGGGGCTCCGGATACGCAGTATTTT,CASSPGGAPDTQYF
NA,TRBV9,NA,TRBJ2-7,TGTGCCAGCAGCGTCACAGCAGGGGACTCCTCCTACGAGCAGTACTTC,CASSVTAGDSSYEQYF
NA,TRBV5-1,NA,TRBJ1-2,TGCGCCAGCAGCTTGGATGGACAGTTATATGGCTACACCTTC,CASSLDGQLYGYTF
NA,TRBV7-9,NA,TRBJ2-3,TGTGCCAGCAGCCGGGAGTGGGAAACAGATACGCAGTATTTT,CASSREWETDTQYF
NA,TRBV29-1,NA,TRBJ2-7,TGCAGCGTTGAAGTAATGGCGGCCGAAACCTACGAGCAGTACTTC,CSVEVMAAETYEQYF
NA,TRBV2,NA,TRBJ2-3,TGTGCCAGCAAACGGTCATCTAGCACAGATACGCAGTATTTT,CASKRSSSTDTQYF
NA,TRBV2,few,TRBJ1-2,TGTGCCAGCAGTGAAGGGCAGGCTAACTATGGCTACACCTTC,CASSEGQANYGYTF
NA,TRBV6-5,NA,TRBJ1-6,TGTGCCAGCACGTCTGGGTTCGATAATTCACCCCTCCACTTT,CASTSGFDNSPLHF
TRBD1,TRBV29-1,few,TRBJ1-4,TGCAGCGGACGGACAGGGGAGGAAAAACTGTTTTTT,CSGRTGEEKLFF
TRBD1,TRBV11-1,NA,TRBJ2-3,TGTGCCAGCAGCTTTCAGGGGGCTGATACGCAGTATTTT,CASSFQGADTQYF
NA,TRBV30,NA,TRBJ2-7,TGTGCCTGGAGAGTTCGGGCAGGGAACGTCGAGCAGTACTTC,CAWRVRAGNVEQYF
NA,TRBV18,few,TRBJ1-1,TGTGCCAGCTCACCTCTCAGGGGTGTAGTTTTGGACACTGAAGCTTTCTTT,CASSPLRGVVLDTEAFF
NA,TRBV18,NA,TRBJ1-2,TGTGCCAGCTCACCCCTGCGCGGCGGGTCTAGGGATGCCTATGGCTACACCTTC,CASSPLRGGSRDAYGYTF
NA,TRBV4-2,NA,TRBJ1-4,TGTGCCAGCAGCCAAGATCGCCAAATATCGCTGTTTTTT,CASSQDRQISLFF
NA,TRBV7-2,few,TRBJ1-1,TGTGCCAGCAGCTTAAAGGGAGACAGCAACACTGAAGCTTTCTTT,CASSLKGDSNTEAFF
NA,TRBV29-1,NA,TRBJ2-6,TGCAGCGTTGACCTCGACGGGGCCAACGTCCTGACTTTC,CSVDLDGANVLTF
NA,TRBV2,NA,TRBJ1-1,TGTGCCAGCAGCTTCTCGGAGAACACTGAAGCTTTCTTT,CASSFSENTEAFF
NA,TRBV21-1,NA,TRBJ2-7,TGTGCCAGCAGCAAGTACCAGAGCAGCAAGTATAGTCCCTCCTACGAGCAGTACTTC,CASSKYQSSKYSPSYEQYF
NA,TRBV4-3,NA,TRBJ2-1,TGCGCCAGCAGTCCCGAGGCATGGTACAATGAGCAGTTCTTC,CASSPEAWYNEQFF
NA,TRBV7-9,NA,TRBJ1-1,TGTGCCAGCAGCTTAGCGGGCGGGAACACTGAAGCTTTCTTT,CASSLAGGNTEAFF
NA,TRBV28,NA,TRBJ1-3,TGTGCCAGCCTGTCCAGGGGCGTTTTCTCTGGAAACACCATATATTTT,CASLSRGVFSGNTIYF
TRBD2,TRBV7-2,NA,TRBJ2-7,TGTGCCAGCAGTCGGGGACTAGTGGGCTACGAGCAGTACTTC,CASSRGLVGYEQYF
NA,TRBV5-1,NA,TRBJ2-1,TGCGCCAGCAGCTTGGGGGACGGGAATGAGCAGTTCTTC,CASSLGDGNEQFF
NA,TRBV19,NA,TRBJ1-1,TGTGCCAGTAGTATAGATGGTCGGCAGGGTGAAGCTTTCTTT,CASSIDGRQGEAFF
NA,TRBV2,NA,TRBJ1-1,TGTGCCAGCAGCCCCGGTCACGGGGTTGAAGCTTTCTTT,CASSPGHGVEAFF
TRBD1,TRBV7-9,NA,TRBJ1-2,TGTGCCAGCAGGTTTGGACAGGGTGGAGGCGGCTACACCTTC,CASRFGQGGGGYTF
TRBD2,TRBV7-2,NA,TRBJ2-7,TGTGCCAGCAGAGCACTAGCGGGAGCCTACGAGCAGTACTTC,CASRALAGAYEQYF
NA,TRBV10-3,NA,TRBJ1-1,TGTGCCATCTTCGGGCAGGGGAGCACTGAAGCTTTCTTT,CAIFGQGSTEAFF
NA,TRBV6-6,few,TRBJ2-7,TGTGCCAGCAGTTACTCCTCCAGGGGGGCATCCTACGAGCAGTACTTC,CASSYSSRGASYEQYF
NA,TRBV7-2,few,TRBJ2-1,TGTGCCAGCAGCTTAGAGGGATCCTTACCAGGCGGCGAGCAGTTCTTC,CASSLEGSLPGGEQFF
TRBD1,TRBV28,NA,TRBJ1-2,TGTGCCAGCAGTTCGGGACAGGGTCGGGGCTACACCTTC,CASSSGQGRGYTF
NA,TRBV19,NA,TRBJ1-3,TGTGCCAGTAGTATTGGCGTCTCTGGAAACACCATATATTTT,CASSIGVSGNTIYF
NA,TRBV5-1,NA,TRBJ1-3,TGCGCCAGCAGCTTGGGGGATTTCTCTGGAAACACCATATATTTT,CASSLGDFSGNTIYF
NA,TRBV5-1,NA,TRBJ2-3,TGCGCCAGCAGCTTGGTGGCAGGAGATACGCAGTATTTT,CASSLVAGDTQYF
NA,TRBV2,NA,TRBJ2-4,TGTGCCAGCAGTGAATTATGGGAGCCCGGGGCCAAAAACATTCAGTACTTC,CASSELWEPGAKNIQYF
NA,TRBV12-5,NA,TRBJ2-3,TGTGCTAGTGGTTTGGACACCACAGATACGCAGTATTTT,CASGLDTTDTQYF
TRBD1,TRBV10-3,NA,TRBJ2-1,TGTGCCATCAGTGACGACAGGGTCTCCTACAATGAGCAGTTCTTC,CAISDDRVSYNEQFF
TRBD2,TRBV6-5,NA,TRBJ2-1,TGTGCCAGCAGTTCCCCCTTGGGGGGGGGAACTTACGAGCAGTTCTTC,CASSSPLGGGTYEQFF
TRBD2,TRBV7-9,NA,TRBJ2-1,TGTGCCAGCAGCCAACGCCCTAGCGGTTACAATGAGCAGTTCTTC,CASSQRPSGYNEQFF
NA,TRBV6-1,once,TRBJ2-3,TGTGCCAGCAGTGAACTAACTAGCACAGATACGCAGTATTTT,CASSELTSTDTQYF
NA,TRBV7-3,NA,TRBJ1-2,TGTGCCAGCAGCTTCGGGACTGTCCTTGGCTACACCTTC,CASSFGTVLGYTF
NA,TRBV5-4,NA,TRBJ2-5,TGTGCCAGCAGCCCCCCCGGGACATTACAAGAGACCCAGTACTTC,CASSPPGTLQETQYF
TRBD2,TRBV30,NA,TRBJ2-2,TGTGCCTGGAGTCAACCGGGACTAGCGGTCACCGGGGAGCTGTTTTTT,CAWSQPGLAVTGELFF
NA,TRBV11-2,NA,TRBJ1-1,TGTGCCAGCAGCCCCCTCGGACACTCCGGAGCTTTCTTT,CASSPLGHSGAFF
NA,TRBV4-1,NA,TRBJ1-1,TGCGCCAGCAGCCAAGTTGGCCGGCGGGGGATGAACACTGAAGCTTTCTTT,CASSQVGRRGMNTEAFF
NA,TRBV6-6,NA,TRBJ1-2,TGTGCCAGCAGGTTCCGACAGGAAGCTAACTATGGCTACACCTTC,CASRFRQEANYGYTF
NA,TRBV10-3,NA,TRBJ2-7,TGTGCCATCAGTGACACCTCCAACTCCTACGAGCAGTACTTC,CAISDTSNSYEQYF